This passage covers 12 T cell receptor beta chains from one sample sequenced in a study of cytotoxic CD8 clonotypes in ibrutinib-treated CLL. This table comes from immunoSEQ multiplex PCR, and its TCRdb copy is limited to in-frame clones, with some not included. The sample lists 200,000 or so clones, just over 70% occurring once. The specimen was PBMCs, collected after 12 months of ibrutinib treatment. The origin of the receptors is a human donor with chronic lymphocytic leukemia.

This chain connects TRBV4-1 to TRBJ2-7; perhaps D is TRBD1 or TRBD2 (5 bases each). CDR1 and CDR2 (germline): MGHRA, YSYEKL. Trimming stripped 0 bases from V and 3 bases from J, with 12 bases between. The CDR3 is made up of 15 amino acids. CDR3 in DNA: TGCGCCAGCAGCCAAGATTGGGGGACGCTCTACGAGCAGTACTTC. Its translation is CASSQDWGTLYEQYF.

The chain has TRBV5-1 and TRBJ1-2, with 7 bases aligning to TRBD1. Germline V gene lookup returns CDR1 SGHRS and CDR2 YFSETQ. V lost 3 bases and J lost 1; bases outside the gene matches: 9. The CDR3 spans 16 residues. The CDR3 sequence: CASSSRQGNGNYGYTF. The CDR3 nucleotides are TGCGCCAGCAGCTCCAGACAGGGTAATGGTAACTATGGCTACACCTTC.

This clone was observed a single time. V gene TRBV28 combines with J gene TRBJ2-2; 7 nucleotides line up with TRBD2. In germline, CDR1 is MDHEN, CDR2 SYDVKM. The CDR3 sequence is 15 residues long. The junction had 6 bases not matched to a gene; V was cut back by 2 bases and J by 6 bases. The CDR3 is CASSLPGGRAGELFF. The CDR3 region has the DNA TGTGCCAGCAGTTTACCGGGGGGAAGAGCCGGGGAGCTGTTTTTT.

This clone was seen a single time. For the CDR3, the DNA is TGTGCCAGCAGCTCATCTCGGGAGAGGGCCTACGAGCAGTACTTC. Amino acids: CASSSSRERAYEQYF. The chain links TRBV7-9 to TRBJ2-7; perhaps TRBD2 as D (6 bases). The ends were cut back, 4 bases at V and 2 bases at J, with 15 bases in the middle. This CDR3 region has 15 residues. Germline CDR1 is SEHNR and CDR2 is FQNEAQ (reference sequence).

The V and J genes are TRBV28 and TRBJ2-4; D might be TRBD1 (7 bases). V lost 2 bases and J 7 bases, leaving 15 bases between the germline ends. CDR3 length equals 15 residues. Per germline, CDR1 MDHEN and CDR2 SYDVKM. This chain's CDR3 is CASSLPAGGSNIQYF. CDR3 sequence (DNA): TGTGCCAGCAGTTTACCAGCAGGGGGGAGTAACATTCAGTACTTC.

V is TRBV9 and J is TRBJ2-7; D is perhaps TRBD1 (6 bases). Germline V gene data show CDR1 as SGDLS and CDR2 as YYNGEE. The V gene lost 3 bases and the J gene lost 2 bases, with 12 bases spanning the gap. This CDR3 has 14 residues. The CDR3 nucleotides are TGTGCCAGCAGCGCGACGACAGGAGCCTACGAGCAGTACTTC. This codes for CASSATTGAYEQYF.

The chain uses TRBV27 and TRBJ1-6; 7 positions agree with TRBD1. Germline V gives CDR1 MNHEY, CDR2 SMNVEV (reference sequence). The CDR3 contains 15 residues. V shed 7 bases, J shed 4 bases, and the junction held 7 bases outside the gene matches. The CDR3 DNA reads as TGTGCCAGCACCTTTAGGGGACAGTATAATTCACCCCTCCACTTT. Translated: CASTFRGQYNSPLHF.

The V and J genes are TRBV18 and TRBJ1-4, with 8 nucleotides matching TRBD1. The trim removed 0 bases at V and 2 bases at J, leaving 5 bases unmatched. CDR3 length: 17 residues. Germline V CDR1 and CDR2: KGHSH, LQKENI. CDR3 bases: TGTGCCAGCTCACCACCCAGGACAGGGCTCACTAATGAAAAACTGTTTTTT. Translated, it gives CASSPPRTGLTNEKLFF.

V is TRBV7-3 and J is TRBJ2-7; D may be TRBD1 or TRBD2 (5 bases each). The CDR3 is 13 amino acids. The V gene's germline CDR1 is SGHTA and CDR2 FQGTGA. V lost 5 bases, J lost 0 bases, and 8 bases lay in between. As DNA, the CDR3 is TGTGCCAGCAGCCGGGGCCTCTCCTACGAGCAGTACTTC. Translation gives CASSRGLSYEQYF.

This clone was seen a handful of times. The chain joins TRBV5-4 to TRBJ1-2; D call uncertain. This CDR3 comprises 15 residues. Trimming stripped 5 bases from V and 4 bases from J, with 18 bases between. Germline-derived CDR1 and CDR2 are SGHNT and YYREEE (reference sequence). The CDR3: CASREGNGNLYGYTF. The DNA for the CDR3 is TGTGCCAGCAGGGAGGGTAACGGAAATCTCTATGGCTACACCTTC.

This clone occurred once. The chain uses TRBV27 and TRBJ1-6; possibly TRBD1 for D (5 bases). Trimming took off 0 bases at V and 8 bases at J, with 17 bases between the two ends. CDR1 and CDR2 (germline): MNHEY, SMNVEV (reference sequence). The CDR3 runs to 17 residues. Here the CDR3 reads CASSLSSVGGVHSPLHF. CDR3 bases: TGTGCCAGCAGTTTATCGTCTGTCGGGGGGGTGCATTCACCCCTCCACTTT.

The chain combines TRBV9 with TRBJ2-3; the D is unclear. The V gene lost 2 bases and the J gene lost 6 bases, with 4 bases spanning the gap. This CDR3 comprises 11 residues. From germline, CDR1 is SGDLS and CDR2 YYNGEE. The DNA for the CDR3 is TGTGCCAGCAGCGTTTACGATACGCAGTATTTT. Encoded protein: CASSVYDTQYF.